Below, 29 T cell receptor beta chains from the same sample are listed, as sequenced in a study of PD-L1 blockade in urothelial cancer. TCRdb's table, derived via immunoSEQ multiplex PCR, lists solely in-frame clones and lacks some. This sample carries about 63,000 clones, about four fifths of them seen once, and the ten largest clones take approximately 5.1%. Stated time point: pretreatment peripheral blood. This specimen consisted of PBMCs, obtained around atezolizumab (anti-PD-L1) treatment. These receptor sequences come from a man aged 65 to 79 with urothelial cancer.

The rearrangement links TRBV5-5 to TRBJ2-7; a weak D match, TRBD2 (6 bases). The CDR3 runs to 12 residues. Between the trimmed V and J ends, which lost 1 base and 5 bases, there was a span of 7 bases. Germline-derived CDR1 and CDR2 are SGHKS and YYEKEE (reference sequence). Here the CDR3 reads CASSLWGDEQYF. The CDR3 DNA reads TGTGCCAGCAGCTTGTGGGGGGACGAGCAGTACTTC.

The genes are TRBV18 and TRBJ2-7; 12 nucleotides match TRBD1. Per the germline V gene, CDR1 is KGHSH and CDR2 is LQKENI. V lost 3 bases, J lost 4 bases, and 13 bases stayed unmatched. CDR3 length: 18 residues. The CDR3 DNA is TGTGCCAGCTCACCTACAATGCACCCGGGACAGGGGGCTTACGAGCAGTACTTC. Translating gives CASSPTMHPGQGAYEQYF.

CDR3 nucleotide sequence: TGTGCCAGTAGTACACAACCTCCGGCAGGTCTTAAAAACACCATATATTTT. It yields the protein CASSTQPPAGLKNTIYF. The gene calls are TRBV19 and TRBJ1-3, with unresolved D. This CDR3 is built from 17 residues. Germline V gene sequence: CDR1 LNHDA, CDR2 SQIVND (reference sequence). V dropped 4 bases and J dropped 6 bases, with 22 bases sitting between them.

This chain uses TRBV19 with TRBJ1-5, with D unclear. The CDR3 has 15 residues. Germline CDR1 is LNHDA and CDR2 is SQIVND (reference sequence). Between the trimmed V and J ends, which lost 4 bases and 0 bases, there was a span of 10 bases. The CDR3 spells CASSSQAYSNQPQHF. CDR3 coding DNA: TGTGCCAGTAGTAGCCAGGCTTATAGCAATCAGCCCCAGCATTTT.

The V and J genes are TRBV5-6 and TRBJ1-2, with 7 bases matching TRBD1. V shed 4 bases, J shed 2 bases, and the junction held 5 bases outside the gene matches. The CDR3 runs 14 residues. Germline V lookup: CDR1 SGHDT, CDR2 YYEEEE. CDR3 in DNA: TGTGCCAGCAGCCCGGGGACAGCCAACTATGGCTACACCTTC. Its translation: CASSPGTANYGYTF.

The chain joins TRBV2 to TRBJ2-7, with a weak D call TRBD2 (6 bases). The CDR3 totals 14 residues. The germline gives CDR1 SNHLY, CDR2 FYNNEI. V lost 6 bases to trimming and J lost 5 bases, with 17 bases between them. The CDR3 DNA reads as TGTGCCAGCAGGGGGGGATGGGAGCGGAACGAGCAGTACTTC. Translated, it gives CASRGGWERNEQYF.

The rearrangement uses TRBV7-2 and TRBJ1-1, with D hard to call. The germline V gene has CDR1 SGHTA and CDR2 FQGNSA. V was pared by 1 base and J by 0 bases, with 9 bases between. CDR3 length: 15 residues. The CDR3 loop reads CASSLGHSLNTEAFF. CDR3 coding DNA: TGTGCCAGCAGCTTAGGCCACTCCCTGAACACTGAAGCTTTCTTT. Full variable domain (rest looked up from reference TRBV7-2 and TRBJ1-1): GAGVSQSPSNKVTEKGKDVELRCDPISGHTALYWYRQSLGQGLEFLIYFQGNSAPDKSGLPSDRFSAERTGGSVSTLTIQRTQQEDSAVYLCASSLGHSLNTEAFFGQGTRLTVV.

V gene TRBV18 combines with J gene TRBJ2-3; 8 bases line up with TRBD1. The CDR3 length is 16 residues. The V segment lost 4 bases and the J segment 5 bases; nucleotides outside the gene matches: 11. CDR1 is KGHSH and CDR2 is LQKENI in the germline V gene. The CDR3 nucleotides read TGTGCCAGCTCACTCAATGGACAGGGTGTGGGAGATACGCAGTATTTT. Encoded protein: CASSLNGQGVGDTQYF. The complete variable domain, with remaining parts taken from reference TRBV18 and TRBJ2-3, reads NAGVMQNPRHLVRRRGQEARLRCSPMKGHSHVYWYRQLPEEGLKFMVYLQKENIIDESGMPKERFSAEFPKEGPSILRIQQVVRGDSAAYFCASSLNGQGVGDTQYFGPGTRLTVL.

The chain combines TRBV27 with TRBJ2-1; tentative D call: TRBD1 (6 bases). Looked up from germline, CDR1 is MNHEY and CDR2 is SMNVEV (reference sequence). The V end lost 7 bases, the J end lost 4 bases, and 11 bases lay between the germline ends. This CDR3 comprises 13 residues. The CDR3 nucleotides read TGTGCCAGCATCGGTCAGGGGTACAATGAGCAGTTCTTC. It specifies CASIGQGYNEQFF.

The CDR3: CASSQAIRTDTEAFF. The CDR3 coding sequence is TGCGCCAGCAGCCAAGCGATTCGGACAGACACTGAAGCTTTCTTT. V usage is TRBV4-1 and J usage is TRBJ1-1, with D possibly being TRBD1 (6 bases). CDR3 length equals 15 residues. Germline loops: CDR1 MGHRA, CDR2 YSYEKL. Trimming took 1 base from V and 3 from J, leaving 12 bases between them.

By share, this clone counts as medium-sized. This chain links TRBV11-2 with TRBJ1-1; D unresolved. The V and J ends lost 0 bases and 2 bases respectively, with 7 bases between them. The CDR3 has 14 amino acids. CDR1 SGHAT and CDR2 FQNNGV come from the germline V gene. CDR3 DNA sequence: TGTGCCAGCAGCTTAGAGAGGGAAAACACTGAAGCTTTCTTT. This gives the protein CASSLERENTEAFF.

The rearrangement uses TRBV4-3 and TRBJ2-7; no reliable D call. This CDR3 is built from 17 residues. Per the germline V gene, CDR1 is LGHNA and CDR2 is YSLEER. V lost 0 bases and J lost 2, with 17 bases in between. CDR3: CASSQDRVLAVAYEQYF. The CDR3 DNA follows: TGCGCCAGCAGCCAAGATCGGGTATTAGCTGTAGCCTACGAGCAGTACTTC.

The chain links TRBV6-6 to TRBJ2-5; D is unresolved. Germline V gives CDR1 MNHNY, CDR2 SVGAGI (reference sequence). The CDR3 runs 11 residues. The V gene lost 2 bases and the J gene lost 5 bases, with 3 bases spanning the gap. CDR3 in amino acids: CASSYPETQYF. The CDR3 bases are TGTGCCAGCAGTTACCCTGAGACCCAGTACTTC.

V is TRBV5-6 and J is TRBJ2-1, with 7 bases that match TRBD2. Trimming at V came to 4 bases and at J to 2 bases, leaving 9 bases not matched to a gene. The V gene's germline CDR1 is SGHDT and CDR2 YYEEEE. CDR3 length: 16 amino acids. This chain's CDR3 is CASSQGASGAYNEQFF. Written as DNA, the CDR3 is TGTGCCAGCAGCCAAGGGGCTAGCGGAGCCTACAATGAGCAGTTCTTC.

CDR3 amino acids: CSVGQGAETQYF. The CDR3 DNA reads as TGCAGCGTGGGACAGGGGGCGGAGACCCAGTACTTC. This chain uses TRBV29-1 with TRBJ2-5; 12 bases map to TRBD1. Germline CDR1 reads SQVTM; CDR2 reads ANQGSEA. The V gene end was trimmed by 6 bases and the J gene end by 5 bases; junction bases not matched to a gene: 1. The CDR3 length is 12 residues.

This sequence joins TRBV5-1 and TRBJ2-7, with 10 bases lining up with TRBD2. The CDR3 is 15 residues long. The germline CDR1 and CDR2 sequences are SGHRS and YFSETQ. J was trimmed by 2 bases and V by 2 bases; bases with no gene match: 4. CDR3 residues: CASSFSGGAPYEQYF. The CDR3 DNA reads TGCGCCAGCAGCTTCAGCGGGGGGGCCCCCTACGAGCAGTACTTC. The complete variable domain, with remaining parts taken from reference TRBV5-1 and TRBJ2-7, reads KAGVTQTPRYLIKTRGQQVTLSCSPISGHRSVSWYQQTPGQGLQFLFEYFSETQRNKGNFPGRFSGRQFSNSRSEMNVSTLELGDSALYLCASSFSGGAPYEQYFGPGTRLTVT.

The V gene is TRBV19, the J gene TRBJ2-7; TRBD1 aligns across 7 bases. The CDR3 is 13 amino acids. Trimming removed 1 base from V and 3 bases from J; junction bases left unmatched: 0. Germline V gives CDR1 LNHDA, CDR2 SQIVND (reference sequence). CDR3 sequence reads: CASSIGQGYEQYF. CDR3 nucleotide sequence: TGTGCCAGTAGTATAGGACAGGGCTACGAGCAGTACTTC.

The chain recombines TRBV15 with TRBJ1-2, with TRBD1 identical over 7 bases. Germline V gives CDR1 LNHNV, CDR2 YYDKDF (reference sequence). V was clipped by 0 bases and J by 6 bases; unmatched bases: 4. The CDR3 runs to 14 residues. The chain's CDR3 is CATSRDRTGDGYTF. The CDR3 DNA is TGTGCCACCAGCAGAGATCGGACAGGTGATGGCTACACCTTC.

This clone came up a few times. The chain is built from TRBV30 and TRBJ2-4, with D possibly matching TRBD1 (5 bases). CDR1 and CDR2 (germline): GTSNPN, SVGIG (reference sequence). CDR3 length equals 13 residues. Trimming left V 5 bases short and J 6 bases short, with 14 bases between. The CDR3 coding sequence is TGTGCCTGGTCACGATCGCAGGGAAACATTCAGTACTTC. It specifies CAWSRSQGNIQYF.

This chain uses TRBV29-1 with TRBJ1-2; TRBD1 is a possible D gene (6 bases). Per germline, CDR1 SQVTM and CDR2 ANQGSEA. This CDR3 region has 15 residues. Deletions cut 5 bases from V and 6 bases from J, with 22 bases between. CDR3 residues: CSVTHPQQGSDGYTF. CDR3 nucleotide sequence: TGCAGCGTTACCCACCCACAACAGGGATCTGATGGCTACACCTTC.

The chain joins TRBV9 to TRBJ2-5; D is ambiguous. The V end lost 4 bases, the J end lost 2 bases, and 18 bases lay between the germline ends. CDR3 size: 16 residues. Germline V gene lookup returns CDR1 SGDLS and CDR2 YYNGEE. The CDR3: CASSPRDSSLQETQYF. The CDR3 region has the DNA TGTGCCAGCAGCCCCCGTGATAGCTCACTACAAGAGACCCAGTACTTC.

The V and J genes are TRBV19 and TRBJ2-1; possible D gene TRBD2, 7 bases. Germline assignment: CDR1 LNHDA and CDR2 SQIVND (reference sequence). V was trimmed by 3 bases and J by 6 bases, leaving 15 bases between them. The CDR3 spans 15 residues. This CDR3 reads CASSISGGPGNEQFF. The CDR3 nucleotides are TGTGCCAGTAGTATTTCGGGGGGCCCGGGCAATGAGCAGTTCTTC.

The CDR3 bases are TGTGCCAGCAGCCCACCTGGACTAGCGGGAGGGTCCGGGGAGCTGTTTTTT. Residues: CASSPPGLAGGSGELFF. The chain uses TRBV5-6 and TRBJ2-2, with 15 bases matching TRBD2. Germline assignment: CDR1 SGHDT and CDR2 YYEEEE. Losses at the gene ends were 4 bases for V and 6 bases for J; bases not matched to a gene: 7. The CDR3 is 17 amino acids.

The chain combines TRBV19 with TRBJ2-2, with D perhaps matching TRBD1 (5 bases). CDR1 is LNHDA and CDR2 is SQIVND in the germline V gene (reference sequence). The CDR3 sequence is 16 residues long. The V and J ends lost 0 bases and 4 bases respectively, with 12 bases between them. The CDR3 sequence is CASSIDRAGITGELFF. CDR3 bases: TGTGCCAGTAGTATAGATCGGGCAGGGATCACCGGGGAGCTGTTTTTT.

This chain links TRBV5-6 with TRBJ2-5, with D perhaps matching TRBD2 (6 bases). CDR1 and CDR2 from the germline V gene are SGHDT and YYEEEE. The CDR3 consists of 13 residues. The V and J ends lost 4 bases and 5 bases respectively, with 12 bases between them. The CDR3 nucleotides are TGTGCCAGCAGCCGTCCCAGCGGGGAGACCCAGTACTTC. Its translation is CASSRPSGETQYF.

CDR3 DNA sequence: TGTGCCAGCAGGGGGGCAGACACCGGGGAGCTGTTTTTT. Residues: CASRGADTGELFF. The J gene is TRBJ2-2, the V gene TRBV6-5, with D perhaps matching TRBD1 (6 bases). Trimming took off 6 bases at V and 3 bases at J, with 8 bases between the two ends. The CDR3 is 13 residues long. From germline, CDR1 is MNHEY and CDR2 SVGAGI.

Only a few counts were recorded for this clone. The V and J genes are TRBV5-1 and TRBJ2-1; 12 bases match TRBD2. Germline CDR1 and CDR2: SGHRS and YFSETQ. This CDR3 spans 17 amino acids. V gave up 2 bases and J gave up 3 bases; unmatched junction bases: 6. The CDR3 DNA reads as TGCGCCAGCAGCTTCCCTAGCGGGGGGGCCGACTACAATGAGCAGTTCTTC. Residues: CASSFPSGGADYNEQFF. The full variable domain, its missing parts supplied by reference TRBV5-1 and TRBJ2-1, is KAGVTQTPRYLIKTRGQQVTLSCSPISGHRSVSWYQQTPGQGLQFLFEYFSETQRNKGNFPGRFSGRQFSNSRSEMNVSTLELGDSALYLCASSFPSGGADYNEQFFGPGTRLTVL.

The rearrangement links TRBV5-1 to TRBJ2-1; possibly TRBD1 for D (6 bases). V lost 4 bases and J lost 6, with 20 bases in between. CDR1 is SGHRS and CDR2 is YFSETQ in the germline V gene. CDR3 length: 16 residues. DNA for the CDR3: TGCGCCAGCAGCCGCCGAATAGACAGGCCGGGCAATGAGCAGTTCTTC. Translated, it gives CASSRRIDRPGNEQFF.

The V call is TRBV9, the J call TRBJ2-2; 8 nucleotides match TRBD2. The CDR3 sequence is 16 residues long. Germline V gives CDR1 SGDLS, CDR2 YYNGEE. The V and J ends lost 2 bases and 5 bases, in that order; junction bases with no gene match: 8. The CDR3 loop is CASSVRAGDSTGELFF. For the CDR3, the DNA is TGTGCCAGCAGCGTCCGAGCGGGGGATAGTACCGGGGAGCTGTTTTTT.